The clone carrying this T cell receptor beta chain was detected many times. The germline V and J ends were trimmed by 3 bases and 4 bases, with 10 bases remaining between them. This CDR3 is built from 14 residues. A single record per CDR3 protein comes from TCRdb applying MiXCR to the RACE reads. Among 370,000 or so distinct CDR3 sequences listed, roughly 4.8% were seen once. The data were obtained in a study of human T cells and chemical hapten exposure. The time point is: patch test 1, 2 weeks after DPC sensitization. As to treatment: therapeutic diphenylcyclopropenone sensitization with weekly scalp DPC.

The rearrangement links TRBV12-3 or TRBV12-4 to TRBJ2-1; D not resolved. The clonotype originates from a woman aged 50 to 65 with alopecia areata. Some clones in this sample may be carry-over from other donors' samples. The material was whole blood, obtained in connection with sensitization to the hapten diphenylcyclopropenone (DPC). The CDR3, as DNA: TGTGCCAGCAGTTTGGCTGGAATATACAATGAGCAGTTCTTC. Encoded protein: CASSLAGIYNEQFF.